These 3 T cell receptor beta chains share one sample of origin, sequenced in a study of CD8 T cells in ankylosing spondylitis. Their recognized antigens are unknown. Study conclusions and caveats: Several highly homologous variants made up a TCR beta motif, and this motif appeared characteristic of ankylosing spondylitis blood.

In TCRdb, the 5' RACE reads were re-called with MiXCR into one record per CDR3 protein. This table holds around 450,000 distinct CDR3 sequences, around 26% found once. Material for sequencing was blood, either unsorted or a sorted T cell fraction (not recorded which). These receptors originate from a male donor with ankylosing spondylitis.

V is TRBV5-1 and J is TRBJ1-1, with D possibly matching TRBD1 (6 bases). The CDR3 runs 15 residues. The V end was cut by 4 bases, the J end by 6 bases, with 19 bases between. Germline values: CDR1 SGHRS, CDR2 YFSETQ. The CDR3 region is CASSIGQLRGPEAFF. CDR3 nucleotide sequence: TGCGCCAGCAGCATCGGACAGCTCAGAGGCCCTGAAGCTTTCTTT.

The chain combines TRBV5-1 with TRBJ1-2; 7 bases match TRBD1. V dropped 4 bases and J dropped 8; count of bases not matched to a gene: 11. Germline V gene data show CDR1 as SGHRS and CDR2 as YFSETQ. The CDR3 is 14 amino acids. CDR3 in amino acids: CASSEDRPPDGYTF. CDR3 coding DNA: TGCGCCAGCAGCGAGGACAGGCCACCAGACGGCTACACCTTC.

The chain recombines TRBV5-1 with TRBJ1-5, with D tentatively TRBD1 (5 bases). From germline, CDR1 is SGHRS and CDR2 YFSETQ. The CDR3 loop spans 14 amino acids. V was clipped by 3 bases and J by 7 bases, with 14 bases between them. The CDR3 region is CASSSGGGGQPQHF. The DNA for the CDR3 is TGCGCCAGCAGCTCCGGGGGGGGTGGACAGCCCCAGCATTTT.